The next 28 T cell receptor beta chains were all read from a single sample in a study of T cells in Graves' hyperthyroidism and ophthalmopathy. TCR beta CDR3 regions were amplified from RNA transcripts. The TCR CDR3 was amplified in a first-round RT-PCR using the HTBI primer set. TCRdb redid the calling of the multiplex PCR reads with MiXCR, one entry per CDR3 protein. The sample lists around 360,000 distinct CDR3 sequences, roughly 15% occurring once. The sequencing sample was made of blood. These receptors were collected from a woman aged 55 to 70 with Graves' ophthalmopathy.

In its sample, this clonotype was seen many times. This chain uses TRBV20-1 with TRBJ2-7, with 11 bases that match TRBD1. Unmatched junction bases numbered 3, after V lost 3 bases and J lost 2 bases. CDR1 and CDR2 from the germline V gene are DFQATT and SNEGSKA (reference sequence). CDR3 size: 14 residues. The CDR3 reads CSASAGQGAYEQYF. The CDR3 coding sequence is TGCAGTGCTAGCGCGGGACAGGGGGCCTACGAGCAGTACTTC.

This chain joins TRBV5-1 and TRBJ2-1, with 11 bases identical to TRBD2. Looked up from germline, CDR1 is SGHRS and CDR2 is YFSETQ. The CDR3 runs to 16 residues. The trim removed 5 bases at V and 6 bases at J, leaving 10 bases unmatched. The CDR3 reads CASRNPSGRIGNEQFF. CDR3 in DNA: TGCGCCAGCAGAAACCCTAGCGGGAGGATAGGCAATGAGCAGTTCTTC.

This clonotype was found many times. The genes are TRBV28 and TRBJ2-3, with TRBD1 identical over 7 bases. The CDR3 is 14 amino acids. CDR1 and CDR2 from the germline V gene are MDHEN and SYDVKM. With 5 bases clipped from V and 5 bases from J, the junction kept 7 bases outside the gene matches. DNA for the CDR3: TGTGCCAGCAGTAAGACAGGGTTGGGAGATACGCAGTATTTT. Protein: CASSKTGLGDTQYF.

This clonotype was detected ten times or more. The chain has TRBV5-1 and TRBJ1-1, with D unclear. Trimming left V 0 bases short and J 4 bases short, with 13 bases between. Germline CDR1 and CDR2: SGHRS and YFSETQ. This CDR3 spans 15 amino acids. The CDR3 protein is CASSLGPGRSTEAFF. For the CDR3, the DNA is TGCGCCAGCAGCTTGGGGCCTGGCAGAAGCACTGAAGCTTTCTTT. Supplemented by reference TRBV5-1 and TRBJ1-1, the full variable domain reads KAGVTQTPRYLIKTRGQQVTLSCSPISGHRSVSWYQQTPGQGLQFLFEYFSETQRNKGNFPGRFSGRQFSNSRSEMNVSTLELGDSALYLCASSLGPGRSTEAFFGQGTRLTVV.

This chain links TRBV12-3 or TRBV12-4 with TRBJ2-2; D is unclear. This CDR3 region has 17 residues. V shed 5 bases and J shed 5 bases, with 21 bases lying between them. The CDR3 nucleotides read TGTGCCAGCAGTCCCCGGACGGGCGAGGTGGGGACCGGGGAGCTGTTTTTT. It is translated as CASSPRTGEVGTGELFF.

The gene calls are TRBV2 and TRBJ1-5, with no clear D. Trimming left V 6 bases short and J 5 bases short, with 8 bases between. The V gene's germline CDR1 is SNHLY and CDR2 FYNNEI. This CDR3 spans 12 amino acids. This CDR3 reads CASSAEDQPQHF. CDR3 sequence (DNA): TGTGCCAGCAGCGCCGAGGATCAGCCCCAGCATTTT. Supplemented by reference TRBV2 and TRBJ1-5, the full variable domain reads EPEVTQTPSHQVTQMGQEVILRCVPISNHLYFYWYRQILGQKVEFLVSFYNNEISEKSEIFDDQFSVERPDGSNFTLKIRSTKLEDSAMYFCASSAEDQPQHFGDGTRLSIL.

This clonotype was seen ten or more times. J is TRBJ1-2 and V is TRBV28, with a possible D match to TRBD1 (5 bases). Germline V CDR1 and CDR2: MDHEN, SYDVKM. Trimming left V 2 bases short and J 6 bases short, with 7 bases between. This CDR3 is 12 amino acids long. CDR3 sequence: CASSLQGDGYTF. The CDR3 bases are TGTGCCAGCAGTTTACAGGGAGATGGCTACACCTTC.

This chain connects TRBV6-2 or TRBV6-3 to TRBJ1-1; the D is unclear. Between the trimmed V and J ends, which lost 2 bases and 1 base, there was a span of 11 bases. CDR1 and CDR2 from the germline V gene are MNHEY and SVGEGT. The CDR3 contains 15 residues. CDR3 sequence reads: CASSYGDAGNTEAFF. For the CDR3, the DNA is TGTGCCAGCAGTTACGGAGATGCCGGGAACACTGAAGCTTTCTTT.

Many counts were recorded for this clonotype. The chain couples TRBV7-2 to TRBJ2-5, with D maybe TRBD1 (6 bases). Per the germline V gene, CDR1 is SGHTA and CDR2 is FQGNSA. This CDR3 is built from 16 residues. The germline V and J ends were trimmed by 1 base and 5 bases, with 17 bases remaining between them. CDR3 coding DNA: TGTGCCAGCAGCTTAGTTTCGGGGACACCCGGCGAGACCCAGTACTTC. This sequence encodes CASSLVSGTPGETQYF.

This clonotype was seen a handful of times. CDR3 amino acids: CASKRETASPEAFF. For the CDR3, the DNA is TGTGCCAGCAAGCGGGAGACAGCTTCTCCTGAAGCTTTCTTT. V usage is TRBV12-3 or TRBV12-4 and J usage is TRBJ1-1; D is possibly TRBD1 (5 bases). The CDR3 spans 14 residues. V was pared by 7 bases and J by 6 bases, with 18 bases between.

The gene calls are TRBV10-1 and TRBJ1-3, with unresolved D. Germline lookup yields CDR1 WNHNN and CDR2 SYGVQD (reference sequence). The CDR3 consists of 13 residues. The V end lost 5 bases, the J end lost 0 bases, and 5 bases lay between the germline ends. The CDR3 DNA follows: TGCGCCAGCAGTCCAAGCTCTGGAAACACCATATATTTT. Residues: CASSPSSGNTIYF.

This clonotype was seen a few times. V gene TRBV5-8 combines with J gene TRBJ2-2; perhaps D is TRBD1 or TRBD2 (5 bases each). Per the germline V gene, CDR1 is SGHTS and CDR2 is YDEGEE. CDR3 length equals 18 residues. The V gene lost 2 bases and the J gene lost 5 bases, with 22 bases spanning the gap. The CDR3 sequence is CASSFAGARPPPTGELFF. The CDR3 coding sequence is TGTGCCAGCAGCTTCGCCGGGGCTCGCCCCCCTCCTACCGGGGAGCTGTTTTTT.

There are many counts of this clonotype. The DNA of the CDR3 is TGTGCCATCAGTTCAGGTCGACCCTCGTACGAGCAGTACTTC. It specifies CAISSGRPSYEQYF. V gene TRBV10-3 combines with J gene TRBJ2-7; D gene ambiguous. This CDR3 is 14 amino acids long. V lost 5 bases, J lost 4 bases, and 15 bases lay in between. Looked up from germline, CDR1 is ENHRY and CDR2 is SYGVKD.

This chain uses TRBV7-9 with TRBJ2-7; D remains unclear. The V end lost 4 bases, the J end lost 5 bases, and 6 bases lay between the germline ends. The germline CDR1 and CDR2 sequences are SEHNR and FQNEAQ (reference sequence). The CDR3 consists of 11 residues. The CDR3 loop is CASSSMNEQYF. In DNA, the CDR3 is TGTGCCAGCAGCTCGATGAACGAGCAGTACTTC. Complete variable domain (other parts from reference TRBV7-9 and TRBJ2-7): DTGVSQNPRHKITKRGQNVTFRCDPISEHNRLYWYRQTLGQGPEFLTYFQNEAQLEKSRLLSDRFSAERPKGSFSTLEIQRTEQGDSAMYLCASSSMNEQYFGPGTRLTVT.

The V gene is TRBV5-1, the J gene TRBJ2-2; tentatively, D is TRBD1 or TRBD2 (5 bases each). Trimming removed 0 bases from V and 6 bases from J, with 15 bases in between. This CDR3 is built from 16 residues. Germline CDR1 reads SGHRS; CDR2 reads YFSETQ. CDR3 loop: CASSLEDPGPPGELFF. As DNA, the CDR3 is TGCGCCAGCAGCTTGGAAGATCCGGGGCCACCCGGGGAGCTGTTTTTT.

CDR3 sequence: CASSMIGRGDTQYF. The DNA of the CDR3 is TGTGCCAGTAGTATGATTGGGAGAGGGGATACGCAGTATTTT. The rearrangement joins TRBV19 to TRBJ2-3; D perhaps matches TRBD2 (5 bases). V dropped 3 bases and J dropped 6 bases, with 13 bases sitting between them. The CDR3 has 14 amino acids. Germline V CDR1 and CDR2: LNHDA, SQIVND (reference sequence).

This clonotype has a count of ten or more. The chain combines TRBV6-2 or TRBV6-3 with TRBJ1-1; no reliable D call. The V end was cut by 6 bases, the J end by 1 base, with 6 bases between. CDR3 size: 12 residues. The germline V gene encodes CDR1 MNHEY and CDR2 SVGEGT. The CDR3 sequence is CASSPSNTEAFF. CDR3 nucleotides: TGTGCCAGCAGCCCCTCGAACACTGAAGCTTTCTTT.

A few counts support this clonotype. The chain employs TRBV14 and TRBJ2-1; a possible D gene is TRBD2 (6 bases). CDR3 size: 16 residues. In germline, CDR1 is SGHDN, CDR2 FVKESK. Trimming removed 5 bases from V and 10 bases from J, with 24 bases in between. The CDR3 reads CASSIRGGTPLAEQFF. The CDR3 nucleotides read TGTGCCAGCAGCATTCGTGGGGGGACTCCACTCGCGGAGCAGTTCTTC.

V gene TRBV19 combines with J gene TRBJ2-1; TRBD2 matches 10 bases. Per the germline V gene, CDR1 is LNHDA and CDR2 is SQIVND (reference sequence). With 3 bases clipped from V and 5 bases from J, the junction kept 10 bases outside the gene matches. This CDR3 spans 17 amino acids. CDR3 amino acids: CASSMISLAGAHNEQFF. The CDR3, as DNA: TGTGCCAGTAGTATGATATCGCTAGCGGGAGCTCACAATGAGCAGTTCTTC. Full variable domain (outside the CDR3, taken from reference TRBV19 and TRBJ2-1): DGGITQSPKYLFRKEGQNVTLSCEQNLNHDAMYWYRQDPGQGLRLIYYSQIVNDFQKGDIAEGYSVSREKKESFPLTVTSAQKNPTAFYLCASSMISLAGAHNEQFFGPGTRLTVL.

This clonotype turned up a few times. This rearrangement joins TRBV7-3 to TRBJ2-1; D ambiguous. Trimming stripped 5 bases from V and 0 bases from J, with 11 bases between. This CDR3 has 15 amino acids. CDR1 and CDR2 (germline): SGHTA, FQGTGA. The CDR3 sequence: CASSLVDGSYNEQFF. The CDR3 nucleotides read TGTGCCAGCAGCCTCGTAGATGGCTCCTACAATGAGCAGTTCTTC.

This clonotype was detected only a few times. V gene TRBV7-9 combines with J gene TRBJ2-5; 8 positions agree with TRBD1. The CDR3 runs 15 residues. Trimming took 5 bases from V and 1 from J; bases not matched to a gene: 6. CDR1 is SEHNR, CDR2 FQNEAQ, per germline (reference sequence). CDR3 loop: CASSSRQGSQETQYF. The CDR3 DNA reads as TGTGCCAGCAGCAGCCGACAGGGGAGCCAAGAGACCCAGTACTTC.

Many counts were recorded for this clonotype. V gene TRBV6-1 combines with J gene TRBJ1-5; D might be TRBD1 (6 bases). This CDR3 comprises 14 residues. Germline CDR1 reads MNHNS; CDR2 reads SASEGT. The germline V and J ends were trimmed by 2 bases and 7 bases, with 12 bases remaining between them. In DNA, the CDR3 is TGTGCCAGCAGTGAAACCAGGGGTGGCCAGCCCCAGCATTTT. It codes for CASSETRGGQPQHF.

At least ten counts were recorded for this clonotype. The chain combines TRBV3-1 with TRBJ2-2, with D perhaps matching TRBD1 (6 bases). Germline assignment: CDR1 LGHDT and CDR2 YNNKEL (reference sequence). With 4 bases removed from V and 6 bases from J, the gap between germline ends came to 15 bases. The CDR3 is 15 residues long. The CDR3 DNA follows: TGTGCCAGCAGCCTTTACAGGGAAAAATCCGGGGAGCTGTTTTTT. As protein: CASSLYREKSGELFF.

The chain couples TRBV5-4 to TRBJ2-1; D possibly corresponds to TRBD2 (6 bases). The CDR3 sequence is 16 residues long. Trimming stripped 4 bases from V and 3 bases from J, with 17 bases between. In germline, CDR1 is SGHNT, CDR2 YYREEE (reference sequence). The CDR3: CASSTTSSRFYNEQFF. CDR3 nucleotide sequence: TGTGCCAGCAGCACTACTAGCTCCCGATTCTACAATGAGCAGTTCTTC.

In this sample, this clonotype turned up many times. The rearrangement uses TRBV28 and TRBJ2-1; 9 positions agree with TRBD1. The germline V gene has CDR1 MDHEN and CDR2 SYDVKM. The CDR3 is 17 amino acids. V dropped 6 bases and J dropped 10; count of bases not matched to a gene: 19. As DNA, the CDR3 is TGTGCCAGCAGCGACCCCCCCCTGACAGGGGGGATTGGCGAGCAGTTCTTC. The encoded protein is CASSDPPLTGGIGEQFF.

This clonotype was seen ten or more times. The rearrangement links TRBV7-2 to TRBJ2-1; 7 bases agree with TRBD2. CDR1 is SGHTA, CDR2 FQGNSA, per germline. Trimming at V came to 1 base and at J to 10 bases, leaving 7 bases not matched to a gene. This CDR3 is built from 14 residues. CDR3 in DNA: TGTGCCAGCAGCTTAGGGGGGGGAGGGGTAGAGCAGTTCTTC. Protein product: CASSLGGGGVEQFF.

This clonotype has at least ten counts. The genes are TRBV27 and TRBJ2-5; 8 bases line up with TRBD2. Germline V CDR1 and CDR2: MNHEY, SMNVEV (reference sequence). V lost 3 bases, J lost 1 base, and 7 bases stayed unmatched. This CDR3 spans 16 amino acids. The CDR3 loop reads CASSLGIREGQETQYF. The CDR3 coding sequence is TGTGCCAGCAGTTTGGGAATACGGGAGGGCCAAGAGACCCAGTACTTC.

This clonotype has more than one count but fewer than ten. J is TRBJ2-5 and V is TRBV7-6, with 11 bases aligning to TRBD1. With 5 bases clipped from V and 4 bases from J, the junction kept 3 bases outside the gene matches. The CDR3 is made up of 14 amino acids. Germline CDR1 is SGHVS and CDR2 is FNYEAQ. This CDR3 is CASSMGQGGETQYF. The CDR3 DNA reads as TGTGCCAGCAGCATGGGACAGGGGGGAGAGACCCAGTACTTC.